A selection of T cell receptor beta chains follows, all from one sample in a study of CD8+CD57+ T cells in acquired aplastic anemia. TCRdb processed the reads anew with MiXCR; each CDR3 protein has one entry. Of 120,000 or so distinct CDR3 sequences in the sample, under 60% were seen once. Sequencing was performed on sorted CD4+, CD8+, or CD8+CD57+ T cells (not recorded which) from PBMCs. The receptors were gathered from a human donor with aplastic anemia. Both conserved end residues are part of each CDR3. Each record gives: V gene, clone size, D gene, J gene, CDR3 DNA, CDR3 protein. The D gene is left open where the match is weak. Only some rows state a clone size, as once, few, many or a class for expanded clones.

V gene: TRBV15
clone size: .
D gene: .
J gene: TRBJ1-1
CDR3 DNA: TGTGCCACCAGCAGAGGCGAGACAGCGAACACTGAAGCTTTCTTT
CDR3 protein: CATSRGETANTEAFF

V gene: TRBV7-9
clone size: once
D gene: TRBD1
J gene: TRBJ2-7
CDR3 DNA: TGTGCCAGCAGCTTCACAGGGGTTGACTACGAGCAGTACTTC
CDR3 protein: CASSFTGVDYEQYF

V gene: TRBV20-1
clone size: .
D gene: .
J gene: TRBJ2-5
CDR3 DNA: TGCAGTGCCCCCACGTTCGAAGGGCTCGAGACCCAGTACTTC
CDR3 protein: CSAPTFEGLETQYF

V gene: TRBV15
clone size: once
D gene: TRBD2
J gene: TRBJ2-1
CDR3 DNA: TGTGCCACCAGCAGTGGACTAGCGGGGTTGTACAATGAGCAGTTCTTC
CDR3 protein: CATSSGLAGLYNEQFF

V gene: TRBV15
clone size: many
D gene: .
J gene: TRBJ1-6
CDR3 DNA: TGTGCCACCAGCAGGGGCCGAAATTCACCCCTCCACTTT
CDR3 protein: CATSRGRNSPLHF

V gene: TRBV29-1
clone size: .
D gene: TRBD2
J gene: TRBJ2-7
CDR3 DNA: TGCAGCGTTGATCGCGGGGGGGCCTACGAGCAGTACTTC
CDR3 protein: CSVDRGGAYEQYF

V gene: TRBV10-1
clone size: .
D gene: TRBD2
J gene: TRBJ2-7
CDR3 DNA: TGCGCCAGCAGTCTCAGGACTAGCGGGACATCCCACAAGCAGTACTTC
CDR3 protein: CASSLRTSGTSHKQYF

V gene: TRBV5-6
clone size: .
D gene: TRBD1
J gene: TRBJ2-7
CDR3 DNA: TGTGCCAGCAGCCTCGGACAGGGAGTCTACGAGCAGTACTTC
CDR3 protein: CASSLGQGVYEQYF

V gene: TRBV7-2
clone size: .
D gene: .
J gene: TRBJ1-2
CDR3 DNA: TGTGCCAGCAGCCCGGACGGAAACTATGGCTACACCTTC
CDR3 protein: CASSPDGNYGYTF

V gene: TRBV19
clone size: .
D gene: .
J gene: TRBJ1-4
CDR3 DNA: TGTGCCAGTAGTATCCGGGGATTCAATGAAAAACTGTTTTTT
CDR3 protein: CASSIRGFNEKLFF

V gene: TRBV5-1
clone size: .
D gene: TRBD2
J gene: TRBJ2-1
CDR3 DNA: TGCGCCAGCAGCTTGGCCCTACTAGCGGGGGGCAATGAGCAGTCCTTC
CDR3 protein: CASSLALLAGGNEQSF